Listed below are T cell receptor beta chains from one sample, sequenced in a study of CD8 T cells in Susac syndrome. Each CDR3 protein is one row after TCRdb ran MiXCR on the immunoSEQ multiplex PCR reads. The data show about 200,000 distinct CDR3 sequences, with 90% to 95% seen just once and roughly 0.087% held by the top ten. The material sequenced was CD4+ T cells from PBMCs. All receptors derive from a human donor with Susac syndrome. Both conserved end residues are part of each CDR3. Fields, in order: clone size, J gene, D gene, V gene, CDR3 protein, CDR3 DNA. The D gene is left open where the match is weak. The size field is filled for only some rows; it gives once, few, many or a size class.

>.|TRBJ2-5|TRBD2|TRBV6-5
CASSYLAGGPRETQYF
TGTGCCAGCAGTTACCTCGCGGGGGGGCCGCGGGAGACCCAGTACTTC
>.|TRBJ2-1|.|TRBV25-1
CASSVMTGEYNEQFF
TGTGCCAGCAGTGTGATGACAGGCGAGTACAATGAGCAGTTCTTC
>once|TRBJ2-5|.|TRBV20-1
CSARRPGSQETQYF
TGCAGTGCTAGGCGACCGGGATCGCAAGAGACCCAGTACTTC
>few|TRBJ2-5|.|TRBV7-6
CASSQRAGQKTQYF
TGTGCCAGCAGTCAAAGGGCCGGGCAGAAGACCCAGTACTTC
>.|TRBJ1-1|.|TRBV20-1
CSARATGLEAFF
TGCAGTGCTAGAGCCACAGGGCTTGAAGCTTTCTTT
>.|TRBJ2-2|TRBD1|TRBV28
CASSSPYRGLGELFF
TGTGCCAGCAGTTCCCCTTACAGGGGGCTCGGGGAGCTGTTTTTT
>once|TRBJ2-1|.|TRBV2
CASRVGEGPNNEQFF
TGTGCCAGCAGGGTCGGAGAGGGTCCCAACAATGAGCAGTTCTTC
>.|TRBJ2-7|.|TRBV7-9
CASSLIQFLDEQYF
TGTGCCAGCAGCTTAATACAGTTTTTAGACGAGCAGTACTTC
>.|TRBJ2-1|.|TRBV18
CASSRPSWRDRGNEQFF
TGTGCCAGCTCACGACCGTCTTGGCGGGACCGCGGCAATGAGCAGTTCTTC
>.|TRBJ1-1|TRBD1|TRBV5-1
CASSAGTGPNTEAFF
TGCGCCAGCAGCGCAGGGACAGGACCGAACACTGAAGCTTTCTTT
>.|TRBJ2-1|TRBD2|TRBV6-6
CATLLAGQINEQFF
TGTGCCACCCTCCTAGCGGGGCAGATCAATGAGCAGTTCTTC
>.|TRBJ1-2|.|TRBV27
CASSFGQGDGYTF
TGTGCCAGCAGTTTCGGTCAGGGCGATGGCTACACCTTC
>.|TRBJ2-1|TRBD1|TRBV20-1
CSAPRQGKDNEQFF
TGCAGTGCCCCCCGACAGGGTAAGGACAATGAGCAGTTCTTC
>.|TRBJ1-1|.|TRBV20-1
CSANRNTEAFF
TGCAGTGCTAACAGAAACACTGAAGCTTTCTTT
>few|TRBJ1-5|.|TRBV12-3/TRBV12-4
CASSLRSNQPQHF
TGTGCCAGCAGTTTAAGGTCCAATCAGCCCCAGCATTTT
>.|TRBJ2-7|.|TRBV9
CASSVWGQSLGEQYF
TGTGCCAGCAGCGTATGGGGACAATCCTTGGGGGAGCAGTACTTC